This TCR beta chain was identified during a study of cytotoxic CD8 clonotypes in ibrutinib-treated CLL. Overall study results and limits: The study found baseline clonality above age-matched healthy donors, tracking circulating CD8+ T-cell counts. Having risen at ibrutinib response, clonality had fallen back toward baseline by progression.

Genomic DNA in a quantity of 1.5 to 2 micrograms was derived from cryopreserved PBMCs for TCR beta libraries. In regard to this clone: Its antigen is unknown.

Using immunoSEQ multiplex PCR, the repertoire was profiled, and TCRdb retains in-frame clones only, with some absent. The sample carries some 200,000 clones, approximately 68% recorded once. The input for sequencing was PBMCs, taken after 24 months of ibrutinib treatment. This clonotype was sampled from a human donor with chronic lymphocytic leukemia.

This chain's CDR3 is CAWSPLSTEAFF. DNA of the CDR3: TGTGCCTGGAGTCCTCTGTCCACTGAAGCTTTCTTT. The J gene is TRBJ1-1, the V gene TRBV30; D uncertain. V lost 2 bases, J lost 4 bases, and 8 bases lay in between. The germline gives CDR1 GTSNPN, CDR2 SVGIG (reference sequence). The CDR3 sequence is 12 residues long.